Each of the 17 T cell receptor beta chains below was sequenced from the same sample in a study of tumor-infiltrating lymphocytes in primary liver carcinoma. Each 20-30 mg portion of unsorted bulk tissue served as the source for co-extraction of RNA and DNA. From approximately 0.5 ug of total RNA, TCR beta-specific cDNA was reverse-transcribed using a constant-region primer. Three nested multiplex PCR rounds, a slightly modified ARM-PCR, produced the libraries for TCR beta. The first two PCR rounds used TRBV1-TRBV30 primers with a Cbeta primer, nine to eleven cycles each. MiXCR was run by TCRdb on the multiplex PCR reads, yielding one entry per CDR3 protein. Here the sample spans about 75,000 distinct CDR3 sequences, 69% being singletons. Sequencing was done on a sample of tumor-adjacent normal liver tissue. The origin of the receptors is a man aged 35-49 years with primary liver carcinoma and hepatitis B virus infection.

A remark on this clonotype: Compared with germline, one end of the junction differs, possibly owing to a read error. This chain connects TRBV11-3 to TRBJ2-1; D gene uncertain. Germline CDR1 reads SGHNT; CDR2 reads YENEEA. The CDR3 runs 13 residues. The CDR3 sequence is CASSLGPVNEQSF. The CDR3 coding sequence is TGTGCTAGCAGCTTAGGGCCTGTAAATGAGCAGTCCTTC.

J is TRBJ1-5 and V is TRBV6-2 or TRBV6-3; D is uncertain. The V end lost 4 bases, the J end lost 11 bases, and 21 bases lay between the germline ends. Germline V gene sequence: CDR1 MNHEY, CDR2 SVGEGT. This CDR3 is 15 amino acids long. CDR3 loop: CASSLDSYSNQSQHF. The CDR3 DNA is TGTGCCAGCAGTTTGGATAGTTATAGTAACCAGTCCCAGCATTTT.

CDR3 in amino acids: CASSLNSGYTEAFF. Here the CDR3 DNA reads TGTGCCAGCAGCCTCAACTCAGGGTACACTGAAGCTTTCTTT. The chain has TRBV9 and TRBJ1-1, with a weak D call TRBD1 (5 bases). Germline V gene sequence: CDR1 SGDLS, CDR2 YYNGEE. This CDR3 spans 14 amino acids. Deletions cut 4 bases from V and 3 bases from J, with 13 bases between. Together with reference TRBV9 and TRBJ1-1, the CDR3 gives the full variable domain: DSGVTQTPKHLITATGQRVTLRCSPRSGDLSVYWYQQSLDQGLQFLIQYYNGEERAKGNILERFSAQQFPDLHSELNLSSLELGDSALYFCASSLNSGYTEAFFGQGTRLTVV.

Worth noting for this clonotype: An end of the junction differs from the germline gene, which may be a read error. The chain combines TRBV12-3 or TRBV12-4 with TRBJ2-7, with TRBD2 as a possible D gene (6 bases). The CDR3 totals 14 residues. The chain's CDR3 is CACSLTGENYEQYF. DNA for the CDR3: TGTGCCTGCAGTCTAACGGGAGAGAACTACGAGCAGTACTTC.

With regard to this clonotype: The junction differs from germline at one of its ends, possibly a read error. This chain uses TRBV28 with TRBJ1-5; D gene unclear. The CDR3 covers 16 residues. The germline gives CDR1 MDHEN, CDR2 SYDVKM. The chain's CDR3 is CASSFLIFTLNQPQHF. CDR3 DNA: TGTGCCAGCAGTTTCCTGATTTTTACCTTGAATCAACCCCAGCACTTT.

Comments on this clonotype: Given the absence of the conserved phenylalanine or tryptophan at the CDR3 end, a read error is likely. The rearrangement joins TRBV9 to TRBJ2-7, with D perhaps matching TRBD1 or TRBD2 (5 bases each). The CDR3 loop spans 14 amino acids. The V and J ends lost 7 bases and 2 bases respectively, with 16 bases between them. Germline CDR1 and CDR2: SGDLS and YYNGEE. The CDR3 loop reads CASGPGTDTYEQYL. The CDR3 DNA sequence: TGTGCCAGCGGTCCCGGGACCGATACCTACGAGCAGTACCTC.

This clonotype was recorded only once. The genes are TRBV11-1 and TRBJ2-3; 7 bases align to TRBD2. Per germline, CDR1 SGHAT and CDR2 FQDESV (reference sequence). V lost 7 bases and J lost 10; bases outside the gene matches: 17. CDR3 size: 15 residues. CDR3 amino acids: CASTEGGGLTDAQYF. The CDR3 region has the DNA TGTGCCAGCACCGAAGGCGGGGGTTTGACGGATGCGCAGTATTTT.

CDR3 sequence reads: CASSQMEGKGSKNIQYF. As DNA, the CDR3 is TGTGCCAGCAGCCAAATGGAAGGGAAGGGGTCCAAAAACATTCAGTACTTC. This rearrangement joins TRBV7-9 to TRBJ2-4, with a weak D call TRBD1 (5 bases). There are 17 residues in the CDR3. Germline V lookup: CDR1 SEHNR, CDR2 FQNEAQ (reference sequence). Trimming stripped 5 bases from V and 2 bases from J, with 19 bases between.

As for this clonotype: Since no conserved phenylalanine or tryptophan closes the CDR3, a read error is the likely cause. The DNA for the CDR3 is TGTGCCAGCAGCTTAGGGGTAGGTCCCTACAATGAGCAGTTCTTG. This encodes CASSLGVGPYNEQFL. The chain uses TRBV7-2 and TRBJ2-1; no clear D. With 1 base removed from V and 2 bases from J, the gap between germline ends came to 9 bases. The CDR3 covers 15 residues. Germline V gene data show CDR1 as SGHTA and CDR2 as FQGNSA.

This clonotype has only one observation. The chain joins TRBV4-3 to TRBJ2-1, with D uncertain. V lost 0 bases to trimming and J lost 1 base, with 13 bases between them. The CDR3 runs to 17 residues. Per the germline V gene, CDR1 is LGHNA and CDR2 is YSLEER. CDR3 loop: CASSQEPVGMSYNEQFF. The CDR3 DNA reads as TGCGCCAGCAGCCAAGAGCCCGTGGGGATGTCCTACAATGAGCAGTTCTTC.

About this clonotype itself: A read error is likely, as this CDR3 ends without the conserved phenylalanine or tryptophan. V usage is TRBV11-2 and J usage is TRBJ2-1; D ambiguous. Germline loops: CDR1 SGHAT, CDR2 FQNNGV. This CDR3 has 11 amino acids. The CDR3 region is CATASYNKQFL. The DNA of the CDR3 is TGTGCCACCGCGTCCTACAATAAGCAGTTCTTA.

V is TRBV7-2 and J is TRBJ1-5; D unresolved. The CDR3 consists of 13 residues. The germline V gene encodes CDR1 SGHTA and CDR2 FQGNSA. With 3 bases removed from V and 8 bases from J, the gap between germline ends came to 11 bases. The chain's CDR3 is CASSLRRGEPQHF. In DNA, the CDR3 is TGTGCCAGCAGCTTGAGGAGAGGCGAGCCCCAGCATTTT.

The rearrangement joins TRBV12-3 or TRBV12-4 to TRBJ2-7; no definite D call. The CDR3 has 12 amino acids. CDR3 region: CANSFSAYEQYF. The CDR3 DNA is TGTGCTAACAGTTTTTCGGCCTACGAGCAGTACTTC.

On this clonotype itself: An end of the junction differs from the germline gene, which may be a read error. The DNA of the CDR3 is TGTGCCGGCAGTTACACGAAAGGGGGGGCCTACGAGCAGTACTTC. Translated: CAGSYTKGGAYEQYF. The gene calls are TRBV6-6 and TRBJ2-7; tentatively, D is TRBD2 (7 bases). The CDR3 is made up of 15 amino acids. CDR1 and CDR2 from the germline V gene are MNHNY and SVGAGI (reference sequence).

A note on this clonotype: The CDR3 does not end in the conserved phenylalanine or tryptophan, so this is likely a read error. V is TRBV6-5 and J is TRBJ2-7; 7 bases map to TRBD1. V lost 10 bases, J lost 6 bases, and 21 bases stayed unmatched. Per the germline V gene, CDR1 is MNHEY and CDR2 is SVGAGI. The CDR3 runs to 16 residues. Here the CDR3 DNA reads TGTGCCAACAGGCTCGGACAGGCAGCATCCTTTTGCGAGCAGTACCTC. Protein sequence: CANRLGQAASFCEQYL.

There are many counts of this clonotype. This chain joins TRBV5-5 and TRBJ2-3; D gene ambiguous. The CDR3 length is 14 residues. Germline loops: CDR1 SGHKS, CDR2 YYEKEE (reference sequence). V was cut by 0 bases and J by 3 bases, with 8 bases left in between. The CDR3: CASSLEPRTDTQYF. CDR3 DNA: TGTGCCAGCAGCTTGGAACCCAGGACAGATACGCAGTATTTT. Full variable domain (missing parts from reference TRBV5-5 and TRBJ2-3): DAGVTQSPTHLIKTRGQQVTLRCSPISGHKSVSWYQQVLGQGPQFIFQYYEKEERGRGNFPDRFSARQFPNYSSELNVNALLLGDSALYLCASSLEPRTDTQYFGPGTRLTVL.

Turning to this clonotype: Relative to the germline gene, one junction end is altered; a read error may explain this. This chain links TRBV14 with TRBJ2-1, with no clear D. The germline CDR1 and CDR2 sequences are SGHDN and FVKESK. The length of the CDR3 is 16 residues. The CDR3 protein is CACSQEFYTSYNEQFF. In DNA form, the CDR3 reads TGTGCCTGCAGCCAAGAGTTCTATACCTCTTACAATGAGCAGTTCTTC.